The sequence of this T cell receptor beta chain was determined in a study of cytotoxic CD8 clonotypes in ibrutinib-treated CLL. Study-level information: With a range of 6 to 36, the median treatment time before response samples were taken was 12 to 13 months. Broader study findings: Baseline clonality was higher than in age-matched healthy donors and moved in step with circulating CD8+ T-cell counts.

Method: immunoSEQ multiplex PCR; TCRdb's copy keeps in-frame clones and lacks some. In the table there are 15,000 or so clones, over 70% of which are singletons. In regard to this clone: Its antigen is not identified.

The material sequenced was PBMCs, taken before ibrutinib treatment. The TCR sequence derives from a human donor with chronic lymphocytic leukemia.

The CDR3 DNA is TGTGCCAGCAGCTTGAACACCTATAATTCACCCCTCCACTTT. It specifies CASSLNTYNSPLHF. The chain employs TRBV11-2 and TRBJ1-6; D ambiguous. The CDR3 has 14 amino acids. Germline V lookup: CDR1 SGHAT, CDR2 FQNNGV. Trimming shortened V by 3 bases and J by 2 bases, and 5 bases separated the two germline ends.